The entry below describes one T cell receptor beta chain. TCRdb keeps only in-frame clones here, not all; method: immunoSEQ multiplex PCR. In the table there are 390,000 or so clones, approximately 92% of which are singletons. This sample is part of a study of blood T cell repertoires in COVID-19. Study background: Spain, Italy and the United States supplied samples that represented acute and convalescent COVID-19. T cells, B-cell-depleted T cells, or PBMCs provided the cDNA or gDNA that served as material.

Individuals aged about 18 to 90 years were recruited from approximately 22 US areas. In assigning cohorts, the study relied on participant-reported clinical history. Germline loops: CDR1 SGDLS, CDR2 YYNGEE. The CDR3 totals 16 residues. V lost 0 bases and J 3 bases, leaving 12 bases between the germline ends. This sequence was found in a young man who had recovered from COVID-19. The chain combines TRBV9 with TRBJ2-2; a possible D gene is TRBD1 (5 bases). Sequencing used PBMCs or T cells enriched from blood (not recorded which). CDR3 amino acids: CASSVEGIGYTGELFF. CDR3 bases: TGTGCCAGCAGCGTAGAGGGGATTGGGTACACCGGGGAGCTGTTTTTT.